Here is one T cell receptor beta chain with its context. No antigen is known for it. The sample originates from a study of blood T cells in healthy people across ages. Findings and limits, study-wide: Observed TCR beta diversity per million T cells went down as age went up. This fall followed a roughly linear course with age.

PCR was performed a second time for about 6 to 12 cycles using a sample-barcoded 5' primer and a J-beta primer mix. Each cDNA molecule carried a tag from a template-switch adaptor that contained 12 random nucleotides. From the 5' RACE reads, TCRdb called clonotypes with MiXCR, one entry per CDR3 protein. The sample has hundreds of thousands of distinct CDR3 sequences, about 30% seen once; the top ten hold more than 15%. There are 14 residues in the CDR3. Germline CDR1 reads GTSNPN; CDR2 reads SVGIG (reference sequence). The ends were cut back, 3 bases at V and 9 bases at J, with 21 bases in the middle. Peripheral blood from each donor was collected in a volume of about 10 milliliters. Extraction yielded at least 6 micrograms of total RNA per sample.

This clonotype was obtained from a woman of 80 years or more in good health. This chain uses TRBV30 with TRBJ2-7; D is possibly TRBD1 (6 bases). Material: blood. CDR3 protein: CAWSEGDPGSGQYF. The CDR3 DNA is TGTGCCTGGAGCGAGGGGGACCCCGGGTCCGGGCAGTACTTC.